Described below is a single TCR beta chain sequence and its context. Trimming took off 0 bases at V and 4 bases at J, with 7 bases between the two ends. This CDR3 region has 13 residues. CDR1 is SGHNT and CDR2 is YYREEE in the germline V gene (reference sequence). PCR used 60 Vbeta primers and 13 Jbeta primers. Clones were read by immunoSEQ multiplex PCR, and TCRdb kept only the in-frame ones, dropping some. The profile shows about 250,000 clones, roughly two thirds of them singletons. These data belong to a study of cytomegalovirus exposure and HLA in healthy donors. Sequenced sample: PBMCs. The rearrangement uses TRBV5-4 and TRBJ1-1, with D uncertain. The origin of this receptor is a female donor in good health and CMV-seronegative. The CDR3 DNA is TGTGCCAGCAGCTTGGACGGCGGCACTGAAGCTTTCTTT. This encodes CASSLDGGTEAFF. Complete variable domain (other parts from reference TRBV5-4 and TRBJ1-1): ETGVTQSPTHLIKTRGQQVTLRCSSQSGHNTVSWYQQALGQGPQFIFQYYREEENGRGNFPPRFSGLQFPNYSSELNVNALELDDSALYLCASSLDGGTEAFFGQGTRLTVV.